The 20 T cell receptor beta chains presented below share a single source sample, sequenced in a study of CD8+ T cells in alopecia areata. The treatment was: oral pan-JAK inhibitor, 5-10 mg twice daily. Sequencing templates came from extracted RNA that was reverse transcribed into cDNA. Sequenced by immunoSEQ multiplex PCR; TCRdb stores in-frame clones only, minus some. The sample yields over 150,000 clones, approximately 53% seen once. Specimen: CD8+ T cells sorted from blood, collected at week 24, from a patient treated with tofacitinib. The receptors were sampled from a human donor with alopecia areata.

V is TRBV6-9 and J is TRBJ1-2; unclear D gene. CDR3 length equals 12 residues. V shed 4 bases and J shed 9 bases, with 12 bases lying between them. CDR1 and CDR2 (germline): MNHGY, SVAAGI. The DNA for the CDR3 is TGTGCCAGCAGTTCTTTTTTTGCCAGCTACACCTTC. It translates to CASSSFFASYTF.

The J gene is TRBJ2-3, the V gene TRBV2, with unresolved D. The V gene lost 1 base and the J gene lost 4 bases, with 15 bases spanning the gap. The germline gives CDR1 SNHLY, CDR2 FYNNEI. The CDR3 is 16 amino acids. The DNA for the CDR3 is TGTGCCAGCAGTGAAGTGATCGGTACAGAAGCAGATACGCAGTATTTT. It codes for CASSEVIGTEADTQYF.

The J gene is TRBJ2-1, the V gene TRBV13; no firm D call. There are 14 residues in the CDR3. Germline V lookup: CDR1 PRHDT, CDR2 FYEKMQ (reference sequence). V gave up 5 bases and J gave up 5 bases, with 13 bases separating them. As DNA, the CDR3 is TGTGCCAGCAGCCCCACCGAACGAGACAATGAGCAGTTCTTC. Translated, it gives CASSPTERDNEQFF.

CDR3 protein: CSVEPPRGFLQETQYF. The CDR3 DNA is TGCAGCGTTGAACCCCCCCGGGGCTTCTTACAAGAGACCCAGTACTTC. The rearrangement uses TRBV29-1 and TRBJ2-5; tentatively, D is TRBD1 or TRBD2 (5 bases each). Between the trimmed V and J ends, which lost 2 bases and 2 bases, there was a span of 18 bases. The CDR3 runs to 16 residues. Germline V gene data show CDR1 as SQVTM and CDR2 as ANQGSEA.

The chain is built from TRBV10-2 and TRBJ2-2; D is undetermined. The CDR3 totals 14 residues. Germline V gene lookup returns CDR1 WSHSY and CDR2 SAAADI. V shed 6 bases and J shed 0 bases, with 8 bases lying between them. DNA for the CDR3: TGCGCCAGCAGAAGCCAGTCGAACACCGGGGAGCTGTTTTTT. Its protein product is CASRSQSNTGELFF.

The chain uses TRBV25-1 and TRBJ2-1; 7 bases are a match to TRBD1. Per the germline V gene, CDR1 is MGHDK and CDR2 is SYGVNS. V trimming: 10 bases; J trimming: 8 bases; junction bases outside the gene matches: 17. This CDR3 region has 15 residues. The CDR3 is CATSPGTALSDEQFF. The CDR3, as DNA: TGTGCCACCTCCCCCGGGACAGCCCTTTCGGATGAGCAGTTCTTC. Variable domain in full (rest from reference TRBV25-1 and TRBJ2-1): EADIYQTPRYLVIGTGKKITLECSQTMGHDKMYWYQQDPGMELHLIHYSYGVNSTEKGDLSSESTVSRIRTEHFPLTLESARPSHTSQYLCATSPGTALSDEQFFGPGTRLTVL.

This rearrangement joins TRBV27 to TRBJ1-5; D is possibly TRBD1 (5 bases). The CDR3 loop spans 13 amino acids. CDR1 is MNHEY, CDR2 SMNVEV, per germline (reference sequence). Trimming took 5 bases from V and 9 from J, leaving 14 bases between them. For the CDR3, the DNA is TGTGCCAGCAGTCAGGGACCGGTAAGGCCCCAGCATTTT. This translates into CASSQGPVRPQHF.

This clone turned up a few times. The chain uses TRBV4-3 and TRBJ1-2; weak D call: TRBD1 (6 bases). V was cut by 0 bases and J by 4 bases, with 12 bases left in between. Germline V gives CDR1 LGHNA, CDR2 YSLEER. The CDR3 contains 15 residues. CDR3 nucleotides: TGCGCCAGCAGCCAAGATTTGGGGGCGGGCTATGGCTACACCTTC. As protein: CASSQDLGAGYGYTF.

The rearrangement uses TRBV2 and TRBJ2-4, with a weak D call TRBD2 (6 bases). Germline values: CDR1 SNHLY, CDR2 FYNNEI. V lost 6 bases to trimming and J lost 5 bases, with 23 bases between them. This CDR3 comprises 17 residues. CDR3 DNA: TGTGCCAGCAGGGGGCTAGACGGACGGGAGATGGAAAACATTCAGTACTTC. Amino acid sequence: CASRGLDGREMENIQYF.

V gene TRBV19 combines with J gene TRBJ2-3; D is unresolved. V dropped 3 bases and J dropped 0 bases, with 10 bases sitting between them. Germline V lookup: CDR1 LNHDA, CDR2 SQIVND (reference sequence). CDR3 length: 15 amino acids. The CDR3 loop reads CASSIVPGSTDTQYF. DNA of the CDR3: TGTGCCAGTAGTATTGTTCCCGGCAGCACAGATACGCAGTATTTT. Combining the CDR3 with reference TRBV19 and TRBJ2-3 gives the whole variable domain DGGITQSPKYLFRKEGQNVTLSCEQNLNHDAMYWYRQDPGQGLRLIYYSQIVNDFQKGDIAEGYSVSREKKESFPLTVTSAQKNPTAFYLCASSIVPGSTDTQYFGPGTRLTVL.

The chain joins TRBV7-9 to TRBJ2-6, with D unclear. V was pared by 1 base and J by 0 bases, with 4 bases between. The CDR3 has 15 residues. Germline loops: CDR1 SEHNR, CDR2 FQNEAQ (reference sequence). CDR3 in DNA: TGTGCCAGCAGCTTAGAGGTCTCTGGGGCCAACGTCCTGACTTTC. Translation: CASSLEVSGANVLTF. The full variable domain, its missing parts supplied by reference TRBV7-9 and TRBJ2-6, is DTGVSQNPRHKITKRGQNVTFRCDPISEHNRLYWYRQTLGQGPEFLTYFQNEAQLEKSRLLSDRFSAERPKGSFSTLEIQRTEQGDSAMYLCASSLEVSGANVLTFGAGSRLTVL.

Turning to this clone: Other DNA sequences from this sample encode an identical CDR3 as well. This chain joins TRBV30 and TRBJ1-1; D remains ambiguous. This CDR3 is 12 amino acids long. Germline loops: CDR1 GTSNPN, CDR2 SVGIG (reference sequence). V was shortened by 0 bases and J by 5 bases, with 7 bases between the two germline ends. The CDR3: CAWSVSGTEAFF. The CDR3 nucleotides are TGTGCCTGGAGTGTATCGGGGACTGAAGCTTTCTTT.

CDR3 bases: TGCAGCGTTGAAGATTCCAGGGATGGAACTGAAGCTTTCTTT. It yields the protein CSVEDSRDGTEAFF. The chain recombines TRBV29-1 with TRBJ1-1; a weak D match, TRBD1 (5 bases). The CDR3 spans 14 residues. Germline CDR1 is SQVTM and CDR2 is ANQGSEA. The V and J ends lost 0 bases and 5 bases respectively, with 13 bases between them. The whole variable domain, filled in from reference TRBV29-1 and TRBJ1-1, reads SAVISQKPSRDICQRGTSLTIQCQVDSQVTMMFWYRQQPGQSLTLIATANQGSEATYESGFVIDKFPISRPNLTFSTLTVSNMSPEDSSIYLCSVEDSRDGTEAFFGQGTRLTVV.

The V gene is TRBV4-1, the J gene TRBJ2-3; 8 bases align to TRBD2. The CDR3 runs to 18 residues. The V and J ends lost 0 bases and 3 bases, in that order; junction bases with no gene match: 11. Germline assignment: CDR1 MGHRA and CDR2 YSYEKL. The CDR3 region is CASSQDPGGARGTDTQYF. CDR3 bases: TGCGCCAGCAGCCAAGATCCGGGGGGGGCTAGAGGTACAGATACGCAGTATTTT.

The V and J genes are TRBV6-5 and TRBJ2-7; perhaps D is TRBD1 or TRBD2 (5 bases each). Germline CDR1 MNHEY, CDR2 SVGAGI. This CDR3 contains 15 residues. Trimming pared 6 bases from V and 0 bases from J, leaving 15 bases between. The CDR3 is CASSGGGRYSYEQYF. In DNA, the CDR3 is TGTGCCAGCAGCGGTGGGGGACGCTACTCCTACGAGCAGTACTTC.

CDR3 coding DNA: TGCGCCAGCAGCTCCCTATTGACAGACCTAGATGAGAACACCGGGGAGCTGTTTTTT. Translation: CASSSLLTDLDENTGELFF. This rearrangement joins TRBV5-1 to TRBJ2-2; possible D gene TRBD1, 5 bases. The V and J ends lost 3 bases and 1 base respectively, with 22 bases between them. This CDR3 has 19 amino acids. Per germline, CDR1 SGHRS and CDR2 YFSETQ.

This clone showed up just a few times. The DNA of the CDR3 is TGCAGCGTTGATGGTACTGAGGTATACAATGAGCAGTTCTTC. It codes for CSVDGTEVYNEQFF. V gene TRBV29-1 combines with J gene TRBJ2-1; D uncertain. The CDR3 length is 14 residues. Deletions cut 3 bases from V and 4 bases from J, with 13 bases between. Germline V gives CDR1 SQVTM, CDR2 ANQGSEA.

The rearrangement uses TRBV9 and TRBJ2-2; possibly TRBD1 or TRBD2 for D (5 bases each). CDR1 SGDLS and CDR2 YYNGEE come from the germline V gene. Trimming shortened V by 4 bases and J by 6 bases, and 7 bases separated the two germline ends. CDR3 length equals 12 residues. In DNA, the CDR3 is TGTGCCAGCAGCACGGGGCCCGGGGAGCTGTTTTTT. It yields the protein CASSTGPGELFF.

The genes are TRBV2 and TRBJ2-3; 14 bases line up with TRBD2. The germline CDR1 and CDR2 sequences are SNHLY and FYNNEI. V shed 6 bases and J 4 bases; nucleotides not matched to a gene: 6. This CDR3 is 16 amino acids long. CDR3 in DNA: TGTGCCAGCAGAGGGACTAGCGGGGGAGGCGCAGATACGCAGTATTTT. Encoded protein: CASRGTSGGGADTQYF.

This chain joins TRBV13 and TRBJ2-7; TRBD2 agrees at 12 bases. Judging by the DNA end, TRBJ2-5 fits better; the J call may be wrong. In germline, CDR1 is PRHDT, CDR2 FYEKMQ (reference sequence). The CDR3 has 14 amino acids. The CDR3: CASSTGTSGETQYF. Written as DNA, the CDR3 is TGTGCCAGCAGCACCGGGACTAGCGGGGAGACCCAGTACTTC.